Each of the 12 T cell receptor beta chains below was sequenced from the same sample in a study of blood T cells in healthy people across ages. Then a second PCR, running roughly 7 to 11 cycles, was carried out with a sample-barcoded 5' primer and a J-beta primer mix. TCRdb re-called the 5' RACE reads through MiXCR, storing one row per CDR3 protein. This sample has some 1,800,000 distinct CDR3 sequences, with 30% to 40% found just once. Material for sequencing was blood. These receptors all come from a human donor in good health.

This chain joins TRBV7-8 and TRBJ2-1; the D gene is possibly TRBD2 (6 bases). The CDR3 contains 16 residues. Germline V gene sequence: CDR1 SGHVS, CDR2 FQNEAQ. With 3 bases removed from V and 6 bases from J, the gap between germline ends came to 18 bases. The CDR3 loop is CASSFIAATDVNEQFF. CDR3 bases: TGTGCCAGCAGCTTTATAGCGGCGACGGATGTCAATGAGCAGTTCTTC.

This clonotype was observed a single time. This may come from a read error, since a much larger clone is one base off. The rearrangement joins TRBV29-1 to TRBJ2-7; 7 nucleotides align to TRBD1. The CDR3 has 13 amino acids. CDR1 SQVTM and CDR2 ANQGSEA come from the germline V gene. CDR3 loop: CSVRRQGSYERYF. The CDR3 DNA sequence: TGCAGCGTGCGACGACAGGGCTCCTACGAGCGGTACTTC.

Concerning this clonotype itself: A much larger clone lies a single base off, so this may be a read error. The chain joins TRBV12-3 or TRBV12-4 to TRBJ2-1; 12 nucleotides match TRBD2. The J call may be incorrect, as the DNA end agrees better with TRBJ2-7. The CDR3 covers 14 residues. CDR3 sequence (DNA): TGTGCCAGCAGCCCGACTAGCGGGGGCAATGAGCAGTACTTC. It codes for CASSPTSGGNEQYF.

The chain combines TRBV24-1 with TRBJ1-2; 12 bases match TRBD1. The CDR3 is 17 residues long. Trimming took 2 bases from V and 6 from J; bases not matched to a gene: 9. CDR1 KGHDR and CDR2 SFDVKD come from the germline V gene. The CDR3 spells CATSDWSWDRGRNGYTF. For the CDR3, the DNA is TGTGCCACCAGTGATTGGAGTTGGGACAGGGGGCGAAATGGCTACACCTTC.

This clonotype was counted a single time. Being one base from a much bigger clone, this may be a read error. The V gene is TRBV12-3 or TRBV12-4, the J gene TRBJ2-7; TRBD1 matches 8 bases. The CDR3 length is 13 residues. The CDR3 nucleotides are TGTGCCAGCAGTGTGGACAGGGCCTACGACCAGTACTTC. Translation gives CASSVDRAYDQYF.

For this clonotype: Without the conserved terminal phenylalanine or tryptophan, this CDR3 likely stems from a read error. The V gene is TRBV5-1, the J gene TRBJ2-1; D possibly corresponds to TRBD1 (6 bases). The germline V gene encodes CDR1 SGHRS and CDR2 YFSETQ. Trimming removed 2 bases at V and 9 bases at J, with 15 bases between. The CDR3 contains 14 residues. CDR3 sequence: CASSLEPRGGEQFC. In DNA form, the CDR3 reads TGCGCCAGCAGCTTAGAGCCTCGAGGGGGTGAGCAGTTCTGC.

This chain joins TRBV18 and TRBJ1-2; no reliable D call. Trimming stripped 6 bases from V and 4 bases from J, with 21 bases between. Germline CDR1 is KGHSH and CDR2 is LQKENI. CDR3 length equals 16 residues. This CDR3 reads CASSPRTGRVSYGYTF. Here the CDR3 DNA reads TGTGCCAGCTCTCCCCGAACGGGGAGAGTCAGCTATGGCTACACCTTC.

V usage is TRBV6-6 and J usage is TRBJ1-6; D unresolved. The CDR3 covers 16 residues. The V and J ends lost 6 bases and 6 bases respectively, with 18 bases between them. The V gene's germline CDR1 is MNHNY and CDR2 SVGAGI (reference sequence). In nucleotides, the CDR3 is TGTGCCAGCAGATTATCCTCGATAGATTTTAATTCACCCCTCCACTTT. Residues: CASRLSSIDFNSPLHF.

This chain uses TRBV19 with TRBJ2-3; possible D gene TRBD1, 5 bases. Germline assignment: CDR1 LNHDA and CDR2 SQIVND (reference sequence). The V end lost 1 base, the J end lost 5 bases, and 13 bases lay between the germline ends. This CDR3 comprises 15 residues. CDR3 coding DNA: TGTGCCAGTAGTATAGTTGGGGCACTACAAGATACGCAGTATTTT. Translating it yields CASSIVGALQDTQYF.

Comments on this clonotype: At one end the junction does not follow the germline gene, possibly because of a read error. This chain links TRBV4-2 with TRBJ1-4, with TRBD1 identical over 7 bases. From germline, CDR1 is LGHNA and CDR2 YNFKEQ. The length of the CDR3 is 18 residues. The CDR3 coding sequence is TGTGCCAGCAGTCAAGAGACAGGGCTTACAGGGCTTAATGAAAAACTGTTTTTT. Translation: CASSQETGLTGLNEKLFF.

The chain couples TRBV4-1 to TRBJ2-4; 7 bases match TRBD1. V gave up 4 bases and J gave up 13 bases; unmatched junction bases: 13. CDR3 length: 14 residues. Germline assignment: CDR1 MGHRA and CDR2 YSYEKL. CDR3 in amino acids: CASSPRTGAYGQYF. CDR3 sequence (DNA): TGCGCCAGCAGCCCAAGGACAGGAGCCTACGGGCAGTACTTC.

This clonotype was seen only a few times. This chain connects TRBV11-2 to TRBJ2-1; possible D gene TRBD1, 5 bases. The germline V and J ends were trimmed by 5 bases and 3 bases, with 17 bases remaining between them. This CDR3 region has 16 residues. The germline gives CDR1 SGHAT, CDR2 FQNNGV. For the CDR3, the DNA is TGTGCCAGCAGCCACGGATATATAGGGGTCTACAATGAGCAGTTCTTC. It is translated as CASSHGYIGVYNEQFF.